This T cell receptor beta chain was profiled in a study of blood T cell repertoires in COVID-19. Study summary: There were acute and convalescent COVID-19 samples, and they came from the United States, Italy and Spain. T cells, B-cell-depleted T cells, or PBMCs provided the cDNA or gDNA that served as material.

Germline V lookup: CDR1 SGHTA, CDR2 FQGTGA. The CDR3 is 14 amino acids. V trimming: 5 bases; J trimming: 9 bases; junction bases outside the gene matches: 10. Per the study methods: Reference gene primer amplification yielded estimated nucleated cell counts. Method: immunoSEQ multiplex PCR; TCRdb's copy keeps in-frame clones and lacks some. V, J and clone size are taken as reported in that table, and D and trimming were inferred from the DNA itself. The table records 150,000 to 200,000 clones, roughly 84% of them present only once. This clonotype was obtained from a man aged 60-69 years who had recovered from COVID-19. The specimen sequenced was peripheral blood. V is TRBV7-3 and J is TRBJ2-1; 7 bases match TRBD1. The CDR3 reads CASSLTSGGGEQFF. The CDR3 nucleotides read TGTGCCAGCAGCCTTACTTCAGGGGGTGGTGAGCAGTTCTTC. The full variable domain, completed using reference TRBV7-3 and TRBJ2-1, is GAGVSQTPSNKVTEKGKYVELRCDPISGHTALYWYRQSLGQGPEFLIYFQGTGAADDSGLPNDRFFAVRPEGSVSTLKIQRTERGDSAVYLCASSLTSGGGEQFFGPGTRLTVL.